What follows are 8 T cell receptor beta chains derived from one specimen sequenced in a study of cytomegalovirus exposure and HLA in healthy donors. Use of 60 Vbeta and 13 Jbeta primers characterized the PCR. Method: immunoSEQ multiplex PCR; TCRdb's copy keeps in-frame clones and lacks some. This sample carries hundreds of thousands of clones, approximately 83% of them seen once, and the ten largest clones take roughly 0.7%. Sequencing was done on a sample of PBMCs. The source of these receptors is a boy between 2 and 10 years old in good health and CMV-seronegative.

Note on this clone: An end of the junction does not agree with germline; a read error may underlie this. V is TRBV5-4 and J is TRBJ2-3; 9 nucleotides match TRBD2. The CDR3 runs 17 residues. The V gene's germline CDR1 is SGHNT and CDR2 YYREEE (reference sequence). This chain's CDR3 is CASSLAGSGGTHSYRDF. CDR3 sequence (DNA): TGTGCCAGCAGCTTGGCCGGTAGCGGGGGAACCCACTCCTACCGGGATTTT.

CDR3 DNA sequence: TGTGCTAGTGGTCTCAGACTCAATTCACCCCTCCACTTT. Translating it yields CASGLRLNSPLHF. The chain carries TRBV12-5 and TRBJ1-6; D gene ambiguous. V was shortened by 5 bases and J by 7 bases, with 9 bases between the two germline ends. CDR3 length: 13 residues. In germline, CDR1 is LGHNT, CDR2 FRNRAP.

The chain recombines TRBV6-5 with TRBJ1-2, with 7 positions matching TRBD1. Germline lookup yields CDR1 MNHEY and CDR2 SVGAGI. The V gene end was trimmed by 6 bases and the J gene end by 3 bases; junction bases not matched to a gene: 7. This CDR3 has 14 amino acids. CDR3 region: CASRPNTGDYGYTF. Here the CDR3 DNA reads TGTGCCAGCAGACCTAATACAGGGGACTATGGCTACACCTTC.

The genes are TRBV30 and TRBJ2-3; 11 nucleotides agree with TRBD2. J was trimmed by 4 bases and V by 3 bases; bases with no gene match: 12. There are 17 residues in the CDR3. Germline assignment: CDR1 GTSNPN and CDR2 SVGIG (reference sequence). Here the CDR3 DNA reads TGTGCCTGGAGAGAGGGGTGGACTAGCGGGTTTCCAGATACGCAGTATTTT. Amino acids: CAWREGWTSGFPDTQYF.

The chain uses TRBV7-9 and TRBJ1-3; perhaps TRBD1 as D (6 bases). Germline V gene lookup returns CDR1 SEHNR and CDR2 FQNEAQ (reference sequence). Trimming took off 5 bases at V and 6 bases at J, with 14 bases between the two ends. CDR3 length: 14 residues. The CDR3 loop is CASSLDSSANTIYF. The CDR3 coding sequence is TGTGCCAGCAGCCTGGACAGCAGCGCAAACACCATATATTTT.

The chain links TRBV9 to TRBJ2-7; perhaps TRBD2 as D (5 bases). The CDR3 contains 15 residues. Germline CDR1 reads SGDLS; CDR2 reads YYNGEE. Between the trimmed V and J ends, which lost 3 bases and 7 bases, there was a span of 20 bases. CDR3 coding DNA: TGTGCCAGCAGCGCCAACGTGGAGGCGGGCGGTGAGCAGTACTTC. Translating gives CASSANVEAGGEQYF.

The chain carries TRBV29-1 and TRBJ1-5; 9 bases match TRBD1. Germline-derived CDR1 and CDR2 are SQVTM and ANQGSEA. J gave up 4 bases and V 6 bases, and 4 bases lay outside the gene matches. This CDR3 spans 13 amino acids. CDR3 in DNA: TGCAGCGTCCTCGACAGGGGGAATCAGCCCCAGCATTTT. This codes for CSVLDRGNQPQHF. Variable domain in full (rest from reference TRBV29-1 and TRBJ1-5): SAVISQKPSRDICQRGTSLTIQCQVDSQVTMMFWYRQQPGQSLTLIATANQGSEATYESGFVIDKFPISRPNLTFSTLTVSNMSPEDSSIYLCSVLDRGNQPQHFGDGTRLSIL.

CDR3 sequence (DNA): TGTGCCAGCAGTCCCCTAGCGGGCTCCTACGAGCAGTACTTC. Its translation is CASSPLAGSYEQYF. The gene calls are TRBV2 and TRBJ2-7, with 8 positions matching TRBD2. V shed 5 bases and J 0 bases; nucleotides not matched to a gene: 3. This CDR3 contains 14 residues. Germline assignment: CDR1 SNHLY and CDR2 FYNNEI.